This TCR beta chain emerged from a study of T cells in Graves' hyperthyroidism and ophthalmopathy. TCR beta CDR3 sequences were amplified from RNA transcripts. When the TCR CDR3 underwent first-round RT-PCR, the HTBI primer set was used. TCRdb redid the calling of the multiplex PCR reads with MiXCR, one entry per CDR3 protein. The top ten hold 30% to 40% of the sample, which has 660,000 or so distinct CDR3 sequences, less than 25% seen once. This clonotype was counted ten times or more. Exclusions: uncontrolled infection, other autoimmune disease, pregnancy, lactation. Thyroid ultrasound, orbital computed tomography, clinical symptoms, and serum thyroxine and TRAb underpinned diagnoses. The length of the CDR3 is 16 residues. J was trimmed by 1 base and V by 6 bases; bases with no gene match: 10. Germline CDR1 and CDR2: DFQATT and SNEGSKA (reference sequence).

Input material: blood. This receptor was identified in a man in his thirties or forties with Graves' ophthalmopathy. V usage is TRBV20-1 and J usage is TRBJ2-1, with 9 bases aligning to TRBD2. The CDR3 is CSALNSGRGSYNEQFF. CDR3 coding DNA: TGCAGTGCCCTTAATAGCGGGAGAGGGTCCTACAATGAGCAGTTCTTC.